The TCR beta chain described here comes from a study of blood T cell repertoires in COVID-19. Germline V gene sequence: CDR1 SEHNR, CDR2 FQNEAQ (reference sequence). The CDR3 length is 12 residues. Trimming removed 2 bases at V and 8 bases at J, with 9 bases between. This table comes from immunoSEQ multiplex PCR, and its TCRdb copy is limited to in-frame clones, with some not included. This table has under 250,000 clones, 70% to 90% appearing once. Only a few counts were recorded for this clone. This receptor was taken from a man between 35 and 55 years old who had recovered from COVID-19. This chain connects TRBV7-9 to TRBJ1-2; D gene uncertain. The sample comprised PBMCs or T cells enriched from blood (not recorded which). The CDR3 DNA reads TGTGCCAGCAGCTTAACCTACTGGGGCTACACCTTC. Translation: CASSLTYWGYTF.